The 5 T cell receptor beta chains in this list originate from one sample, sequenced in a study of CD8+ T cells in alopecia areata. Extracted RNA was reverse transcribed into cDNA, the sequencing template. Clones were sequenced by immunoSEQ multiplex PCR, and TCRdb holds only the in-frame ones, with some missing. The sample holds about 30,000 clones, about two thirds seen once. Sequenced input: NKG2D-high CD8+ T cells sorted from blood. The receptors were gathered from a human donor with alopecia areata.

This sequence joins TRBV29-1 and TRBJ2-7; TRBD1 agrees at 8 bases. This CDR3 is 12 amino acids long. Trimming at V came to 7 bases and at J to 2 bases, leaving 4 bases not matched to a gene. The V gene's germline CDR1 is SQVTM and CDR2 ANQGSEA. For the CDR3, the DNA is TGCAGCGCAACACAGGGGGCCTACGAGCAGTACTTC. It specifies CSATQGAYEQYF.

This rearrangement joins TRBV19 to TRBJ1-5; unclear D gene. The CDR3 has 15 residues. CDR1 is LNHDA and CDR2 is SQIVND in the germline V gene (reference sequence). V was trimmed by 3 bases and J by 0 bases, leaving 9 bases between them. The CDR3 region is CASSITSYSNQPQHF. CDR3 nucleotides: TGTGCCAGTAGTATTACGTCTTATAGCAATCAGCCCCAGCATTTT.

The CDR3 coding sequence is TGTGCCAGCAGAAGTCTGGGCACCTACGAGCAGTACTTC. Translation gives CASRSLGTYEQYF. The chain employs TRBV28 and TRBJ2-7; D not certain. Germline-derived CDR1 and CDR2 are MDHEN and SYDVKM. The CDR3 runs to 13 residues. Trimming shortened V by 6 bases and J by 2 bases, and 11 bases separated the two germline ends.

The chain joins TRBV14 to TRBJ1-4, with D possibly being TRBD1 (5 bases). The germline V and J ends were trimmed by 3 bases and 0 bases, with 11 bases remaining between them. Per the germline V gene, CDR1 is SGHDN and CDR2 is FVKESK. This CDR3 is 16 amino acids long. This CDR3 reads CASSQHRDSTNEKLFF. The CDR3 bases are TGTGCCAGCAGCCAGCATCGGGACTCAACTAATGAAAAACTGTTTTTT.

Only one count was recorded for this clone. The V and J genes are TRBV5-1 and TRBJ1-1; D is perhaps TRBD1 (5 bases). Trimming pared 0 bases from V and 6 bases from J, leaving 12 bases between. CDR1 and CDR2 (germline): SGHRS, YFSETQ. This CDR3 has 14 residues. CDR3 in DNA: TGCGCCAGCAGCTTGGGTTGGGGGTCGCCTGAAGCTTTCTTT. Its translation: CASSLGWGSPEAFF.